This T cell receptor beta chain was identified in a study of blood T cell repertoires in COVID-19. Study details: Samples taken during acute and convalescent COVID-19 were collected in the United States, Italy and Spain. T cells, B-cell-depleted T cells, or PBMCs supplied cDNA or gDNA.

As processed by the authors: Nucleated cell number was recorded as an estimate derived from reference gene primer amplification. Measured with immunoSEQ multiplex PCR; TCRdb has only the in-frame clones, and not every one. V and J calls and clone size are copied from that table; D and trimming were computed from the DNA. There are nearly 200,000 clones in the sample; just under 85% occur only once, and 4% to 6% lies in the top ten. The CDR3 runs 18 residues. The ends lost 3 bases at V and 2 bases at J; junction bases unmatched: 10. Germline V lookup: CDR1 SGHNT, CDR2 YYREEE (reference sequence). Sequencing was carried out using peripheral blood. The TCR sequence derives from a woman between 70 and 85 years old with active or convalescent COVID-19. The chain combines TRBV5-4 with TRBJ2-3; 12 bases are shared with TRBD2. The DNA for the CDR3 is TGTGCCAGCAGCTCACCGGGACTAGCGGGCCTCTCCACAGATACGCAGTATTTT. It encodes CASSSPGLAGLSTDTQYF.